Presented here are 21 T cell receptor beta chains from one specimen sequenced in a study of shared clonotypes between healthy human individuals. Using immunoSEQ multiplex PCR, the repertoire was profiled, and TCRdb retains in-frame clones only, with some absent. The sample gives some 2.1 million clones, 95% of which show up once; more than 0.1% is in the top ten. The sample was naive CD4+ T cells sorted from blood. Specified subset: CD45RA+ positively selected. Source of these receptors: a man younger than 35 in good health.

The CDR3 DNA sequence: TGTGCCATTTTTGGGGGGGAAATGTTCTATGGCTACACCTTC. Its protein product is CAIFGGEMFYGYTF. The chain couples TRBV28 to TRBJ1-2, with D perhaps matching TRBD1 (5 bases). The CDR3 length is 14 residues. Germline CDR1 MDHEN, CDR2 SYDVKM. V was pared by 10 bases and J by 4 bases, with 19 bases between.

This chain joins TRBV6-9 and TRBJ2-7, with 7 bases that match TRBD1. V shed 5 bases and J 4 bases; nucleotides not matched to a gene: 8. Looked up from germline, CDR1 is MNHGY and CDR2 is SVAAGI. This CDR3 is 14 amino acids long. This CDR3 is CASSAGDRPYEQYF. The DNA of the CDR3 is TGTGCCAGCAGTGCCGGGGACAGACCATACGAGCAGTACTTC.

The genes are TRBV5-1 and TRBJ2-3; weak D call: TRBD1 (5 bases). The germline CDR1 and CDR2 sequences are SGHRS and YFSETQ. The CDR3 is 14 residues long. Trimming removed 9 bases from V and 0 bases from J, with 14 bases in between. The CDR3 nucleotides are TGCGCCACCTCTAGGGGCGGAAGCACAGATACGCAGTATTTT. Encoded protein: CATSRGGSTDTQYF.

V is TRBV5-1 and J is TRBJ2-1, with 9 bases identical to TRBD2. The CDR3 extends over 12 amino acids. V was clipped by 7 bases and J by 9 bases; unmatched bases: 5. Germline CDR1 SGHRS, CDR2 YFSETQ. CDR3 sequence (DNA): TGCGCCAGCGGTATGACTAGCGGTGAGCAGTTCTTC. It translates to CASGMTSGEQFF.

This CDR3 is CASSLLTGVSYEQYF. CDR3 sequence (DNA): TGTGCCAGCAGCCTACTTACAGGGGTTTCCTACGAGCAGTACTTC. The rearrangement joins TRBV6-1 to TRBJ2-7; TRBD1 matches at 7 bases. This CDR3 contains 15 residues. CDR1 and CDR2 from the germline V gene are MNHNS and SASEGT. Germline trimming cut 6 bases from V and 1 base from J; bases unmatched to any gene: 9.

The CDR3 DNA reads TGCGCCAGCAGCCAAGATCGACTAGCGGGTGGTACGCAGTATTTT. This encodes CASSQDRLAGGTQYF. The chain combines TRBV4-1 with TRBJ2-3, with 10 bases lining up with TRBD2. Germline trimming cut 0 bases from V and 8 bases from J; bases unmatched to any gene: 5. The CDR3 contains 15 residues. From germline, CDR1 is MGHRA and CDR2 YSYEKL.

This clone was picked up one time. The chain is built from TRBV2 and TRBJ2-4; D ambiguous. The V gene's germline CDR1 is SNHLY and CDR2 FYNNEI. Trimming pared 1 base from V and 0 bases from J, leaving 13 bases between. This CDR3 contains 17 residues. The CDR3 coding sequence is TGTGCCAGCAGTGAAGTGGGTCAGCTGCTAGCCAAAAACATTCAGTACTTC. Its translation is CASSEVGQLLAKNIQYF. The full variable domain, its missing parts supplied by reference TRBV2 and TRBJ2-4, is EPEVTQTPSHQVTQMGQEVILRCVPISNHLYFYWYRQILGQKVEFLVSFYNNEISEKSEIFDDQFSVERPDGSNFTLKIRSTKLEDSAMYFCASSEVGQLLAKNIQYFGAGTRLSVL.

The chain is built from TRBV18 and TRBJ1-2; D remains ambiguous. V shed 2 bases and J shed 4 bases, with 17 bases lying between them. The CDR3 is 16 residues long. Germline lookup yields CDR1 KGHSH and CDR2 LQKENI. CDR3 nucleotide sequence: TGTGCCAGCTCACCAACCCCCCCAGACCGGGGCTATGGCTACACCTTC. It translates to CASSPTPPDRGYGYTF.

This CDR3 reads CASSFTGNTDTQYF. The CDR3 coding sequence is TGTGCCAGCAGTTTCACAGGGAACACAGATACGCAGTATTTT. The V call is TRBV27, the J call TRBJ2-3; possible D gene TRBD1, 6 bases. This CDR3 contains 14 residues. The V gene's germline CDR1 is MNHEY and CDR2 SMNVEV (reference sequence). Trimming pared 3 bases from V and 2 bases from J, leaving 9 bases between.

The chain combines TRBV11-3 with TRBJ2-1, with 10 bases matching TRBD1. V dropped 2 bases and J dropped 7; count of bases not matched to a gene: 8. CDR1 is SGHNT, CDR2 YENEEA, per germline. This CDR3 is 16 amino acids long. The CDR3 bases are TGTGCCAGCAGCTTACAGGGGACAGGGGTGATGAATGAGCAGTTCTTC. It translates to CASSLQGTGVMNEQFF.

This chain connects TRBV2 to TRBJ2-5; a weak D match, TRBD1 (5 bases). V shed 8 bases and J shed 1 base, with 8 bases lying between them. Germline assignment: CDR1 SNHLY and CDR2 FYNNEI. This CDR3 region has 12 residues. The CDR3: CASGAAQETQYF. The CDR3 coding sequence is TGTGCCAGCGGGGCAGCCCAAGAGACCCAGTACTTC.

This clone was detected once. The J gene is TRBJ2-7, the V gene TRBV2; 7 bases line up with TRBD2. CDR3 length: 16 residues. V trimming: 2 bases; J trimming: 6 bases; junction bases outside the gene matches: 13. The V gene's germline CDR1 is SNHLY and CDR2 FYNNEI. The CDR3 bases are TGTGCCAGCAGTGAAACCGCTAGCGGCAGGCCGGTCGAGCAGTACTTC. Translated, it gives CASSETASGRPVEQYF.

J is TRBJ2-1 and V is TRBV5-1; D gene ambiguous. V lost 4 bases and J 8 bases, leaving 10 bases between the germline ends. The V gene's germline CDR1 is SGHRS and CDR2 YFSETQ. The length of the CDR3 is 12 residues. The CDR3 region has the DNA TGCGCCAGCAGCGAGAGGAGATATGAGCAGTTCTTC. Amino acids: CASSERRYEQFF.

Notes on this clone: A junction end diverges from the germline sequence, so it may reflect a read error. The sample holds other DNA sequences that translate to the same CDR3. The V call is TRBV7-2, the J call TRBJ2-2; D is unclear. From germline, CDR1 is SGHTA and CDR2 FQGNSA. The CDR3 sequence is 11 residues long. CDR3 coding DNA: TGTGCCAGTAGCTTAGACCGGGAGCTGTTTTTT. It translates to CASSLDRELFF.

The genes are TRBV18 and TRBJ2-5; maybe TRBD1 (6 bases). V was cut by 3 bases and J by 0 bases, with 11 bases left in between. The CDR3 sequence is 15 residues long. Germline CDR1 KGHSH, CDR2 LQKENI. The CDR3 nucleotides are TGTGCCAGCTCACCTGTCAGGGGTAACCAAGAGACCCAGTACTTC. Protein product: CASSPVRGNQETQYF.

This chain links TRBV5-1 with TRBJ2-1, with 12 bases identical to TRBD2. Losses at the gene ends were 1 base for V and 2 bases for J; bases not matched to a gene: 7. Germline loops: CDR1 SGHRS, CDR2 YFSETQ. The CDR3 loop spans 18 amino acids. CDR3 nucleotide sequence: TGCGCCAGCAGCTTGACGCTAGCGGGGGGGCCGGCCTACAATGAGCAGTTCTTC. It specifies CASSLTLAGGPAYNEQFF.

Worth noting for this clone: The sample contains more than one DNA sequence encoding this CDR3. The chain is built from TRBV5-1 and TRBJ1-1; no clear D. CDR3 size: 13 residues. CDR1 and CDR2 from the germline V gene are SGHRS and YFSETQ. V was shortened by 2 bases and J by 2 bases, with 7 bases between the two germline ends. CDR3 DNA: TGCGCCAGCAGCTTAGCCCTAAACACTGAAGCTTTCTTT. This codes for CASSLALNTEAFF.

In this sample, this clone turned up many times. Relative to the germline gene, one junction end is altered; a read error may explain this. This sample includes further DNA sequences coding for the same CDR3. J is TRBJ1-5 and V is TRBV5-3, with D hard to call. TRBV5-3 is marked as an open reading frame, function uncertain. The CDR3 loop spans 10 amino acids. The CDR3 reads CARNNRPQHF. CDR3 DNA sequence: TGTGCCAGAAACAATCGGCCCCAGCATTTT.

This rearrangement joins TRBV14 to TRBJ1-4; D is possibly TRBD1 (6 bases). CDR3 length: 18 residues. V lost 6 bases and J 3 bases, leaving 23 bases between the germline ends. Germline assignment: CDR1 SGHDN and CDR2 FVKESK. The CDR3 DNA follows: TGTGCCAGCAGTCACGGGGGCACCGGGACAAATTCTAATGAAAAACTGTTTTTT. This codes for CASSHGGTGTNSNEKLFF.

The gene calls are TRBV5-6 and TRBJ2-1; D unclear. The length of the CDR3 is 14 residues. V was pared by 4 bases and J by 4 bases, with 12 bases between. Germline values: CDR1 SGHDT, CDR2 YYEEEE. The DNA of the CDR3 is TGTGCCAGCAGCACTGGTGGGGTTTACAATGAGCAGTTCTTC. This sequence encodes CASSTGGVYNEQFF.

This chain joins TRBV30 and TRBJ2-7, with D hard to call. V lost 0 bases and J 0 bases, leaving 9 bases between the germline ends. There are 14 residues in the CDR3. CDR1 GTSNPN and CDR2 SVGIG come from the germline V gene (reference sequence). CDR3: CAWSVLGLSYEQYF. In DNA form, the CDR3 reads TGTGCCTGGAGTGTACTGGGCCTCTCCTACGAGCAGTACTTC.